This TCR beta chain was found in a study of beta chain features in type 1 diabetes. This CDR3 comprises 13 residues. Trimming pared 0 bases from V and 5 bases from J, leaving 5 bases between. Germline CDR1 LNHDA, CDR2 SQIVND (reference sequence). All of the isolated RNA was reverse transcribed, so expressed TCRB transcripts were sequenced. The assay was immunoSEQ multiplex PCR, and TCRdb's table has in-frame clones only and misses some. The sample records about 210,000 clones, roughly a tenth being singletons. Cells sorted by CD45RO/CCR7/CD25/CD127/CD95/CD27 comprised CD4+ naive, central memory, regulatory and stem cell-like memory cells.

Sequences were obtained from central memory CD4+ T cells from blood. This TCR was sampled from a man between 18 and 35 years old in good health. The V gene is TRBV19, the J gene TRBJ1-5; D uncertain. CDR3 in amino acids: CASSIDGYQPQHF. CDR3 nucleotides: TGTGCCAGTAGTATAGATGGCTATCAGCCCCAGCATTTT.